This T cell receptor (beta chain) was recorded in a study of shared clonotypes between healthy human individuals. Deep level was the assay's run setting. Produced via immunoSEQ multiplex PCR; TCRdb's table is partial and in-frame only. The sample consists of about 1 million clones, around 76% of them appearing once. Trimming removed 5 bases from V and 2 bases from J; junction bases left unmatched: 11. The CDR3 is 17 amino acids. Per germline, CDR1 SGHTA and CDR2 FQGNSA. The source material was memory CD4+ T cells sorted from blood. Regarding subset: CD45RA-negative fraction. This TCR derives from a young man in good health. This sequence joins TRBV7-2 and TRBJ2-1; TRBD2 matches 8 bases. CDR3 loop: CASSPDGSGGPYNEQFF. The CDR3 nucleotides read TGTGCCAGCAGCCCCGATGGGAGCGGGGGACCCTACAATGAGCAGTTCTTC.